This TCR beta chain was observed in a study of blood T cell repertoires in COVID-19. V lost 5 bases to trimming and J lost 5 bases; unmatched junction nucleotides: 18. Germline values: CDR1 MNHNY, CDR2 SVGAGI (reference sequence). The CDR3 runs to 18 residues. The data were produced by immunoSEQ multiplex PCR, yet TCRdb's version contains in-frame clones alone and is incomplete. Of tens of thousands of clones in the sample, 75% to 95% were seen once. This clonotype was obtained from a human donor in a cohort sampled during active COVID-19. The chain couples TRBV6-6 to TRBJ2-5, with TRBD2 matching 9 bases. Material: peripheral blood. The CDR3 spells CASSPGRLAGSDAETQYF. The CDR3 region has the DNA TGTGCCAGCAGTCCGGGGCGGCTAGCGGGGTCGGATGCGGAGACCCAGTACTTC.